A single sample gave rise to the 3 T cell receptor beta chains below, sequenced in a study of blood T cell repertoires in COVID-19. Repertoires were generated with immunoSEQ multiplex PCR, while TCRdb's copy carries only in-frame clones and drops some. The sample yields 540,000 or so clones, about 89% seen once. The specimen sequenced was peripheral blood. Receptors were obtained from a woman aged 50 to 60 with COVID-19, enrolled during active disease.

The chain is built from TRBV19 and TRBJ2-1; 10 positions agree with TRBD1. Germline CDR1 reads LNHDA; CDR2 reads SQIVND (reference sequence). With V trimmed by 3 bases and J by 4 bases, 3 bases remained unmatched. The CDR3 has 15 amino acids. CDR3 bases: TGTGCCAGTAGTATCGGGGGACAGGGGTACAATGAGCAGTTCTTC. This codes for CASSIGGQGYNEQFF.

Note on this clone: Other DNA sequences in the sample encode the same CDR3. The gene calls are TRBV29-1 and TRBJ1-2; tentatively, D is TRBD1 (6 bases). CDR3 length: 12 amino acids. In germline, CDR1 is SQVTM, CDR2 ANQGSEA. The V end lost 7 bases, the J end lost 7 bases, and 16 bases lay between the germline ends. As DNA, the CDR3 is TGCAGCGCGCGACAGGCCCTTAGTGGCTACACCTTC. It yields the protein CSARQALSGYTF.

This chain joins TRBV4-1 and TRBJ1-1; 8 nucleotides align to TRBD1. Germline-derived CDR1 and CDR2 are MGHRA and YSYEKL. The V and J ends lost 1 base and 0 bases, in that order; junction bases with no gene match: 7. This CDR3 region has 17 residues. The CDR3 DNA is TGCGCCAGCAGCCAAGTTCCCCGGACAGGGATGAACACTGAAGCTTTCTTT. Protein product: CASSQVPRTGMNTEAFF.